The present T cell receptor (beta chain) was sequenced within a study of T cells after posttransplantation cyclophosphamide (TCRdb year 2016). A note on the overall study: T cell repertoire reconstitution was tracked by TRB sequencing after myeloablative bone marrow transplantation in which posttransplantation cyclophosphamide was used as GVHD prophylaxis. Blood from all 35 or so PTCy patients with 1-year posttransplant specimens was subjected to TRB sequencing. Antigen receptor sequencing covered samples from roughly 35 PTCy-treated patients and some 15 of their related bone marrow donors. Public TRB sequences were compared against a database of over 3,000 sequences linked to responses to pathogens, tumor antigens, self-antigens and alloantigens. In 3 patients, TRB sequencing was also performed on up to about 3 more blood samples taken 2 to 5.2 years after transplant, and in several patients, pretransplant blood was also TRB-sequenced. Because TRA and TRB clonality were tightly correlated in 8 or 9 samples, subsequent TCR analyses were focused on TRB only.

Of note for this clone: No cognate antigen has been identified for it. The record has no base qualities; no much larger clone is one base away.

V drops 5 bases and J drops 6 bases, leaving 14 bases in between. The germline V gene (reference sequence) provides CDR1 LNHDA and CDR2 SQIVND. There are 13 amino acids in the CDR3, from cysteine to phenylalanine inclusive. CDR3 DNA is the only sequence kept; it has 39 bases, read in frame from the first base. Genomic DNA was the input for TRB sequencing, which was run either with the immunoSEQ assay at survey resolution or with the hsTCRB kit. As for how the authors treated the data: The immunoSEQ software handled the initial read processing, while the LymphoSeq R package was used for the repertoire analyses. Clonality was computed as 1 minus normalized Shannon entropy, and a Gini coefficient was also calculated for each TRB dataset. Phenotypes of unsorted samples were inferred by mapping TRB sequences from sorted subsets of the recipient or donor onto unsorted samples of the same recipient. As stored in TCRdb, this immuneACCESS dataset retains in-frame rearrangements with V and J assigned. A fraction of the clones does not appear; measured against another copy, unresolved V genes explain less than half of the discrepancy, and the remainder lacks a known reason. V, J and clone size are taken as reported in that table, and D and trimming were inferred from the DNA itself. The sample data list some 52,000 clones, and about 86% of these were observed just once. The ten largest account for about 2.6% of the sample.

PTCy-treated patients came from a prospective multi-institutional clinical trial. Peripheral blood and bone marrow mononuclear cells were isolated by Ficoll-Hypaque density centrifugation and were cryopreserved. Overall study outcomes, separate from this receptor: At 1-2 months, donor-recipient similarity was low but rose over the first year, and the later blood repertoires were often dominated by donor CD8+ memory clones. The TRB repertoires of T cells infiltrating skin or GI tract showed only limited overlap with the TRB repertoires of T cells in blood. Across 35 to 45 patients, TRB clonality was highly associated with recipient CMV seropositivity and CMV reactivation, and diversity in PTCy patients was similar to diversity in CNI/methotrexate controls.

Sequencing was performed on PBMCs. The clonotype comes from a man aged 25 to 45 with a blood cancer, CMV-positive, and with a related stem cell donor. Recombination connected TRBV19 to TRBJ2-7; there is no confident call for the D gene. CDR3 sequence: CASSLSNLFEQYF. At the DNA level, the sequence is TGTGCCAGTAGTCTCTCTAATCTGTTCGAGCAGTACTTC.